This T cell receptor beta chain was sequenced in a study of blood T cell repertoires in COVID-19. Turning to the study itself: The United States, Italy and Spain provided the acute and convalescent COVID-19 samples.

The table came from immunoSEQ multiplex PCR; TCRdb's copy has only in-frame clones and leaves some out. This sample has around 260,000 clones; about four fifths occur once, and the top ten carry around 10%. In germline, CDR1 is SGHVS, CDR2 FNYEAQ. With 5 bases clipped from V and 6 bases from J, the junction kept 12 bases outside the gene matches. The CDR3 is 16 residues long. The TCR comes from a woman in her 50s who had recovered from COVID-19. J is TRBJ2-3 and V is TRBV7-6; 9 nucleotides match TRBD1. Sequenced: peripheral blood. The CDR3 DNA reads TGTGCCAGCAGCCGGGGGTACAGGGGGCGAACCGATACGCAGTATTTT. Its protein is CASSRGYRGRTDTQYF.